The clone carrying this TCR beta chain has just a few counts. The data were obtained in a study of patients and donors after allogeneic stem cell transplantation. TCRdb re-called the RT-PCR reads with MiXCR, one entry per CDR3 protein. Here the sample spans 70,000 to 75,000 distinct CDR3 sequences, about a quarter being singletons. Germline V CDR1 and CDR2: SGHNT, YENEEA. Trimming cost V 2 bases and J 7 bases, with 9 bases left between them. This CDR3 spans 13 amino acids. The source is a human donor who was either an allogeneic HSCT recipient or a stem cell or donor lymphocyte infusion donor (not recorded which). It is not recorded whose cells these are; they may come from a transplant donor. This chain links TRBV11-3 with TRBJ1-5; D call uncertain. The sample comprised blood, either unsorted or a sorted T cell fraction (not recorded which). The CDR3 sequence is CASSLTAFQPQHF. CDR3 nucleotides: TGTGCCAGCAGCTTAACAGCCTTCCAGCCCCAGCATTTT.